This is a list of T cell receptor beta chains from one sample in a study of blood T cell repertoires in COVID-19. Sequencing was performed with immunoSEQ multiplex PCR; in TCRdb, only in-frame clones are kept and a portion is missing. Of around 140,000 clones in the sample, around 81% were seen once. Sample: peripheral blood. These receptors came from a human donor in a cohort sampled during active COVID-19. Both conserved end residues are part of each CDR3. D genes are given only for firm matches. Rows give clone size only sometimes, using once, few, many, or a class for an expanded clone.

TRBV4-3	TRBJ2-7	NA	NA	TGCGCCAGCAGCCAAGATCCGGGATTCGAGCAGTACTTC	CASSQDPGFEQYF
TRBV24-1	TRBJ1-2	NA	TRBD1	TGTGCCACCAGTGATGCAGGGGGCGCGGGTGCGTATGGCTACACCTTC	CATSDAGGAGAYGYTF
TRBV20-1	TRBJ1-3	NA	NA	TGCAGTGCGGGGAGAACAACCATATATTTT	CSAGRTTIYF
TRBV28	TRBJ1-5	NA	NA	TGTGCCAGCAGTAATAAGCCCCAGCATTTT	CASSNKPQHF
TRBV5-1	TRBJ2-7	NA	NA	TGCGCCAGCAGCGAGGTATCCTCCTACGAGCAGTACTTC	CASSEVSSYEQYF
TRBV5-4	TRBJ2-7	NA	NA	TGTGCCAGTACCAGGGACTCCTACGAGCAGTACTTC	CASTRDSYEQYF
TRBV16	TRBJ1-4	once	NA	TGTGCCAGCAGCCAAAGTGTCTATGATGAAAAACTGTTTTTT	CASSQSVYDEKLFF
TRBV19	TRBJ2-2	NA	TRBD2	TGTGCCAGTAGTATGTCCCTAGCGGGAGTTGGTACCGGGGAGCTGTTTTTT	CASSMSLAGVGTGELFF
TRBV24-1	TRBJ1-5	NA	NA	TGTGCCACCAGTGAGCCAGGGATTAATCAGCCCCAGCATTTT	CATSEPGINQPQHF
TRBV24-1	TRBJ2-1	NA	TRBD2	TGTGCCACCAGTGATTTTAGCGGGAGTCGGTACAATGAGCAGTTCTTC	CATSDFSGSRYNEQFF
TRBV6-1	TRBJ2-7	NA	NA	TGTGCCAGCAGTGAAGCGGGGCTGGAGCCCTACGAGCAGTACTTC	CASSEAGLEPYEQYF
TRBV10-3	TRBJ2-7	NA	TRBD2	TGTGCCATCAGTGGGGATAGCGGGAGCAATCGGCAGTACTTC	CAISGDSGSNRQYF
TRBV29-1	TRBJ2-3	once	TRBD2	TGCAGCGGGCTGGGGAGGGTGGTGGATACGCAGTATTTT	CSGLGRVVDTQYF
TRBV6-1	TRBJ2-3	NA	NA	TGTGCCAGCAGTGAAGAAGAACTAGTTACGCAGTATTTT	CASSEEELVTQYF
TRBV9	TRBJ1-1	NA	TRBD1	TGTGCCAGCAGCCTTACAGGGGGCCGGACTGAAGCTTTCTTT	CASSLTGGRTEAFF
TRBV27	TRBJ2-7	once	TRBD1	TGTGCCAGCAGTCCCCTTACGACAGGGCCTCCCCTCTACGAGCAGTACTTC	CASSPLTTGPPLYEQYF
TRBV28	TRBJ2-7	NA	TRBD1	TGTGCCAGCAGACGGACAGGGAGACGGGGGGAGCAGTACTTC	CASRRTGRRGEQYF
TRBV28	TRBJ2-5	NA	TRBD1	TGTGCCATCCGACAGGGGTATGAGACCCAGTACTTC	CAIRQGYETQYF
TRBV2	TRBJ1-4	once	TRBD1	TGTGCCAGCAGTCTCGACAGGGGCCATGGGGAAAAACTGTTTTTT	CASSLDRGHGEKLFF
TRBV14	TRBJ2-7	NA	TRBD1	TGTGCCAGCAGCCAAGAGCCCCCCCCCGACCCCCCTAGCCCGGGACAGGGAAACTACGAGCAGTACTTC	CASSQEPPPDPPSPGQGNYEQYF
TRBV28	TRBJ2-2	NA	TRBD1	TGTGCCAGCAGACCGGCCGGGACAGGGGTGACCGGGGAGCTGTTTTTT	CASRPAGTGVTGELFF
TRBV5-1	TRBJ2-5	NA	NA	TGCGCCAGCAGCCAACAGTCTTTCCAAGAGACCCAGTACTTC	CASSQQSFQETQYF
TRBV19	TRBJ1-5	NA	NA	TGTGCCAGTAGTATAGATGCCAGGGACAATCAGCCCCAGCATTTT	CASSIDARDNQPQHF